This T cell receptor (beta chain) was sequenced in a study of identical twins. Study-wide points: With abundant cord blood beta clonotypes, insertions were fewer; memory repertoires showed no such pattern.

All donors were healthy Caucasians. Template switching added a universal primer site, and cDNA bore unique molecular identifiers. TCRdb fed the 5' RACE reads into MiXCR, producing one record per CDR3 protein. In the table there are 200,000 to 300,000 distinct CDR3 sequences, 10% of which are singletons. The CDR3 is made up of 13 amino acids. Trimming stripped 5 bases from V and 0 bases from J, with 5 bases between. Germline V CDR1 and CDR2: SGHRS, YFSETQ. This clonotype was detected ten times or more. Antigen unknown. This TCR derives from a man in his fifties or sixties in good health. This sequence joins TRBV5-1 and TRBJ1-4, with D uncertain. The sequenced material came from memory T cells sorted from blood. Here the CDR3 reads CASRDPTNEKLFF. DNA for the CDR3: TGCGCCAGCAGGGATCCAACTAATGAAAAACTGTTTTTT.